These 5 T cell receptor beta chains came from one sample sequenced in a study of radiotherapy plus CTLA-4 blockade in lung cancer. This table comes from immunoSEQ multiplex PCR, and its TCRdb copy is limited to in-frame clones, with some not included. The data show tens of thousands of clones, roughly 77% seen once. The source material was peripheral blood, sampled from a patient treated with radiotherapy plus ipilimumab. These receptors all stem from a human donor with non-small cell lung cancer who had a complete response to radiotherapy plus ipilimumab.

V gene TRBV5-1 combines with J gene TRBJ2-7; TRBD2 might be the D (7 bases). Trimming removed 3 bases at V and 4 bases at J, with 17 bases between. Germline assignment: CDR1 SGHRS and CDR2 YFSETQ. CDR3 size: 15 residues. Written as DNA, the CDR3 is TGCGCCAGCAGCTCCGTAGGGGGGGGGCGGTACGAGCAGTACTTC. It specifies CASSSVGGGRYEQYF.

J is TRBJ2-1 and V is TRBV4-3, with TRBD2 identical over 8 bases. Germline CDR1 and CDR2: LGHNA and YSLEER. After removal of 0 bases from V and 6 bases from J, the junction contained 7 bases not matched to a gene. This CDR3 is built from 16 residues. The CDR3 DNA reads TGCGCCAGCAGCCAAGATATTGGGACTAGTGGCAATGAGCAGTTCTTC. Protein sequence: CASSQDIGTSGNEQFF.

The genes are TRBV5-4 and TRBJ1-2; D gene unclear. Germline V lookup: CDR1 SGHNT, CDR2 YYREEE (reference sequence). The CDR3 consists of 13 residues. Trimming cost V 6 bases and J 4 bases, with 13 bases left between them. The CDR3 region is CASTKTRGYGYTF. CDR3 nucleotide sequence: TGTGCCAGCACCAAGACTCGGGGCTATGGCTACACCTTC.

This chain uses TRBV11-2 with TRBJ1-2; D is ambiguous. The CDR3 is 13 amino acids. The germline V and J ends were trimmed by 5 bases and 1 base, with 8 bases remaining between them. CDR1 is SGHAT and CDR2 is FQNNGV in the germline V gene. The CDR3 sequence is CASSRTDNYGYTF. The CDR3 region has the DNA TGTGCCAGCAGCCGTACAGATAACTATGGCTACACCTTC.

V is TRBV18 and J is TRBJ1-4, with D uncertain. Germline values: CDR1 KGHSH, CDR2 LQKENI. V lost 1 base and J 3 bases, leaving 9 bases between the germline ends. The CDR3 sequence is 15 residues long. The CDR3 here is CASSPQSGPNEKLFF. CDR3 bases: TGTGCCAGCTCACCACAGTCAGGCCCTAATGAAAAACTGTTTTTT.